These 9 T cell receptor beta chains share one sample of origin, sequenced in a study of blood T cell repertoires in COVID-19 (dated by TCRdb to the early 2020s). The library was built by means of the immunoSEQ multiplex PCR assay. TCRdb stores this immuneACCESS table with in-frame sequences only. Part of the clones is absent; in the studies checked, under half of the shortfall reflects unresolved V genes, and no reason is known for the rest. The table for this sample lists more than 95,000 clones; roughly 80% of them were counted only once. The ten largest clones take up about 6.6% of the sample. The sequenced sample consisted of peripheral blood. All receptors derive from a man between 65 and 85 years old with acute or convalescent COVID-19.

The chain combines TRBV4-3 with TRBJ2-7, with a tentative D call TRBD2 (6 bases). Germline V lookup: CDR1 LGHNA, CDR2 YSLEER. The CDR3 is 15 amino acids. V lost 1 base and J 6 bases, leaving 16 bases between the germline ends. For the CDR3, the DNA is TGCGCCAGCAGCCAAGCCCTCGGGACTTCATTCGAGCAGTACTTC. This gives the protein CASSQALGTSFEQYF.

The V call is TRBV6-1, the J call TRBJ1-5, with a weak D call TRBD1 (5 bases). The length of the CDR3 is 14 residues. Trimming shortened V by 0 bases and J by 4 bases, and 7 bases separated the two germline ends. Germline V CDR1 and CDR2: MNHNS, SASEGT. The CDR3 loop reads CASSEAGGNQPQHF. The CDR3 coding sequence is TGTGCCAGCAGTGAAGCTGGGGGGAATCAGCCCCAGCATTTT.

The V and J genes are TRBV5-1 and TRBJ2-3, with unresolved D. Trimming took 0 bases from V and 5 from J, leaving 13 bases between them. This CDR3 has 15 residues. In germline, CDR1 is SGHRS, CDR2 YFSETQ. CDR3 residues: CASSLDRGLIDTQYF. DNA for the CDR3: TGCGCCAGCAGCTTGGATCGAGGCCTTATAGATACGCAGTATTTT.

This clone came up a few times. The chain is built from TRBV2 and TRBJ1-1; 9 bases are a match to TRBD1. This CDR3 region has 13 residues. V lost 4 bases, J lost 5 bases, and 2 bases stayed unmatched. Germline values: CDR1 SNHLY, CDR2 FYNNEI. The CDR3 loop is CASSGQGGTEAFF. The CDR3 region has the DNA TGTGCCAGCAGTGGACAGGGGGGGACTGAAGCTTTCTTT. The variable domain in full, with the rest retrieved from reference TRBV2 and TRBJ1-1, is EPEVTQTPSHQVTQMGQEVILRCVPISNHLYFYWYRQILGQKVEFLVSFYNNEISEKSEIFDDQFSVERPDGSNFTLKIRSTKLEDSAMYFCASSGQGGTEAFFGQGTRLTVV.

The chain employs TRBV28 and TRBJ1-5; tentative D call: TRBD1 (5 bases). The germline V gene encodes CDR1 MDHEN and CDR2 SYDVKM. The CDR3 covers 16 residues. V lost 2 bases and J lost 0, with 11 bases in between. The CDR3 DNA sequence: TGTGCCAGCAGTTTAGTTCAGGGTTATAGCAATCAGCCCCAGCATTTT. Translated, it gives CASSLVQGYSNQPQHF.

This rearrangement joins TRBV21-1 to TRBJ1-4; the table's D gene call, TRBD1, was not cross checked with the DNA. TRBV21-1 is a pseudogene segment. The CDR3 sequence is 15 residues long. CDR3 residues: CASSPLIRVNEKLFF. The DNA of the CDR3 is TGTGCCAGCAGCCCCCTGATCAGGGTGAATGAAAAACTGTTTTTT.

A note on this clone: This sample also contains other DNA sequences that code for the same CDR3. The rearrangement links TRBV4-2 to TRBJ2-7; 8 nucleotides agree with TRBD1. Germline lookup yields CDR1 LGHNA and CDR2 YNFKEQ. This CDR3 contains 16 residues. Trimming took 0 bases from V and 1 from J; bases not matched to a gene: 5. The CDR3 loop is CASSQEPGTGSYEQYF. Here the CDR3 DNA reads TGTGCCAGCAGCCAAGAGCCCGGGACAGGTTCCTACGAGCAGTACTTC.

This clone was seen only a few times. The rearrangement uses TRBV5-1 and TRBJ1-6; TRBD1 might be the D (6 bases). CDR3 length: 14 amino acids. Germline V gene lookup returns CDR1 SGHRS and CDR2 YFSETQ. The germline V and J ends were trimmed by 0 bases and 7 bases, with 8 bases remaining between them. The CDR3 DNA is TGCGCCAGCAGCTTGGAGGGGGTCAATTCACCCCTCCACTTT. As protein: CASSLEGVNSPLHF.

This sequence joins TRBV11-2 and TRBJ2-1, with 7 bases aligning to TRBD2. The germline V gene encodes CDR1 SGHAT and CDR2 FQNNGV. The trim removed 3 bases at V and 3 bases at J, leaving 5 bases unmatched. CDR3 size: 15 residues. The CDR3, as DNA: TGTGCCAGCAGCTTGGGGCTAGCGGACTACAATGAGCAGTTCTTC. It codes for CASSLGLADYNEQFF.